These 10 T cell receptor beta chains share one sample of origin, sequenced in a study of T cell responses to AZD1222 COVID-19 vaccine. Measured with immunoSEQ multiplex PCR; TCRdb has only the in-frame clones, and not every one. The sample lists 120,000 to 150,000 clones; almost 90% were seen once. This specimen consisted of peripheral blood, obtained 28 days after the second AZD1222 dose. These receptors were obtained from an adult who received the AZD1222 COVID-19 vaccine.

The chain joins TRBV2 to TRBJ2-7; perhaps D is TRBD1 or TRBD2 (5 bases each). Germline values: CDR1 SNHLY, CDR2 FYNNEI. CDR3 length: 15 residues. Trimming took off 3 bases at V and 0 bases at J, with 12 bases between the two ends. As DNA, the CDR3 is TGTGCCAGCAGTGACCAGGGAGTTAACTCCTACGAGCAGTACTTC. This translates into CASSDQGVNSYEQYF. The variable domain in full, completed from reference TRBV2 and TRBJ2-7, reads EPEVTQTPSHQVTQMGQEVILRCVPISNHLYFYWYRQILGQKVEFLVSFYNNEISEKSEIFDDQFSVERPDGSNFTLKIRSTKLEDSAMYFCASSDQGVNSYEQYFGPGTRLTVT.

The chain has TRBV28 and TRBJ1-1, with D perhaps matching TRBD1 (5 bases). CDR1 MDHEN and CDR2 SYDVKM come from the germline V gene. The CDR3 is made up of 15 amino acids. V was cut by 7 bases and J by 3 bases, with 18 bases left in between. As DNA, the CDR3 is TGTGCCAGCACAATCGGGGCCCGAACGGACACTGAAGCTTTCTTT. Translation: CASTIGARTDTEAFF. Looking up the rest from reference TRBV28 and TRBJ1-1 gives the full variable domain: DVKVTQSSRYLVKRTGEKVFLECVQDMDHENMFWYRQDPGLGLRLIYFSYDVKMKEKGDIPEGYSVSREKKERFSLILESASTNQTSMYLCASTIGARTDTEAFFGQGTRLTVV.

The chain has TRBV4-2 and TRBJ2-3; 10 nucleotides match TRBD2. The trim removed 5 bases at V and 5 bases at J, leaving 7 bases unmatched. The CDR3 runs to 15 residues. Germline CDR1 LGHNA, CDR2 YNFKEQ. The CDR3 coding sequence is TGTGCCAGCAGCGAGCGAGCGGGGGGGCGAGATACGCAGTATTTT. Translation: CASSERAGGRDTQYF.

The chain employs TRBV20-1 and TRBJ1-1; D is ambiguous. The germline V and J ends were trimmed by 7 bases and 0 bases, with 3 bases remaining between them. The germline V gene encodes CDR1 DFQATT and CDR2 SNEGSKA (reference sequence). The CDR3 consists of 10 residues. The CDR3 spells CSGMNTEAFF. The CDR3 region has the DNA TGCAGTGGAATGAACACTGAAGCTTTCTTT.

This clone was observed a handful of times. Other DNA sequences in the sample encode the same CDR3. The chain is built from TRBV6-4 and TRBJ1-2, with a weak D call TRBD1 (6 bases). The CDR3 runs to 14 residues. CDR1 MRHNA and CDR2 SNTAGT come from the germline V gene. V dropped 8 bases and J dropped 3 bases, with 16 bases sitting between them. The CDR3 loop is CASSPAGADYGYTF. CDR3 bases: TGTGCCAGCTCCCCGGCGGGGGCGGACTATGGCTACACCTTC.

The V call is TRBV11-2, the J call TRBJ2-5; possible D gene TRBD1, 5 bases. This CDR3 contains 14 residues. In germline, CDR1 is SGHAT, CDR2 FQNNGV. Trimming took off 5 bases at V and 4 bases at J, with 14 bases between the two ends. The CDR3, as DNA: TGTGCCAGCAGCCTCGTAGGGGTGGTAGAGACCCAGTACTTC. Translation: CASSLVGVVETQYF.

The V and J genes are TRBV6-5 and TRBJ1-3; D call uncertain. CDR3 length: 15 residues. Germline V gene data show CDR1 as MNHEY and CDR2 as SVGAGI. V lost 6 bases and J 0 bases, leaving 12 bases between the germline ends. The CDR3 DNA reads TGTGCCAGCAGAGCGGACGGGTCCTCTGGAAACACCATATATTTT. This encodes CASRADGSSGNTIYF.

The chain is built from TRBV29-1 and TRBJ1-1; 7 nucleotides agree with TRBD1. Unmatched junction bases numbered 11, after V lost 3 bases and J lost 4 bases. Germline V gives CDR1 SQVTM, CDR2 ANQGSEA. The CDR3 consists of 15 residues. CDR3 nucleotides: TGCAGCGTTGAGAAGGGGGCCGGAATTGGCACTGAAGCTTTCTTT. It yields the protein CSVEKGAGIGTEAFF.

J is TRBJ2-3 and V is TRBV20-1; D call uncertain. V was trimmed by 3 bases and J by 0 bases, leaving 13 bases between them. Per germline, CDR1 DFQATT and CDR2 SNEGSKA (reference sequence). The CDR3 length is 15 residues. The CDR3 DNA sequence: TGCAGTGCTAGTTCACTGGATCGGAGCACAGATACGCAGTATTTT. Protein sequence: CSASSLDRSTDTQYF.

This chain uses TRBV5-4 with TRBJ2-1, with D maybe TRBD2 (6 bases). This CDR3 is built from 12 residues. Deletions cut 4 bases from V and 8 bases from J, with 10 bases between. The V gene's germline CDR1 is SGHNT and CDR2 YYREEE (reference sequence). The CDR3 DNA is TGTGCCAGCAGCCATACTAGCTATGAGCAGTTCTTC. Amino acids: CASSHTSYEQFF.